Below, one T cell receptor (beta chain) is given with its context. No cognate antigen has been identified for it. No much larger clonotype is one base removed from it; base qualities were not supplied. The entire isolated RNA was reverse transcribed using the High Capacity cDNA Reverse Transcription Kit, and thus expressed TCRB transcripts were sequenced. Deep immunoSEQ sequencing was applied to naive, central memory and regulatory T cell samples, giving an average of around 3.4 million total reads per sample. Sorted cells were lysed in RLT buffer, and RNA was extracted using DNase-treated RNeasy Micro or Mini kits according to cell number. To prevent cross-contamination, every cell subset was processed on its own, while patient and healthy donor samples were processed together. Using the immunoSEQ multiplex PCR, TCRB sequences were amplified from cDNA into 87-bp fragments spanning the CDR3 region. Amplicons were sequenced on the Illumina HiSeq platform. From the authors' description of their analysis: PCR bias was corrected computationally using synthetic template baselines, and reads within Hamming distance 2 were collapsed, with unmergeable singletons discarded. By aligning reads against IMGT, V, D and J genes, CDR3 length, and insertions or deletions at six rearrangement sites were assigned. Within each subset, clonotype counts were normalized to sorted cell number, after which true diversity and Gini coefficients were computed with the tcR R package. Repertoire sharing was quantified using the overlap coefficient calculated on TCRB nucleotide sequences. TCRdb carries this immuneACCESS record with in-frame sequences only. Its versions omit some clonotypes, under half of them owing to an unresolved V gene in the studies checked, with the rest unexplained. That table gives V, J and clone size, and the DNA gave D and trimming. The sample yields around 180,000 clones; roughly 8% were counted once. The leading ten clones occupy around 0.5% of the sample.

These data originate in a study of beta chain features in type 1 diabetes (dated by TCRdb to 2016 to 2019). With regard to the full study: Mean age, gender distribution, total cell number and subset yield did not differ between patients and healthy donors. Across all samples, 107,917,701 sorted cells were examined, and cell number per subset correlated strongly with RNA yield. In the study, recently diagnosed type 1 diabetes patients and matched healthy donors were compared on the TCRB repertoires of their sorted circulating CD4+ T cell subsets. Whereas all 30 or so donors provided naive and central memory subsets, regulatory and stem cell-like memory subsets were isolated from just 8 patients and about 8 healthy donors.

For CDR1 and CDR2, the germline V gene (reference sequence) lists MNHEY and SMNVEV. Trimming leaves V shorter by 2 bases and J shorter by 5 bases, with the junction holding 2 bases beyond the gene matches. Its CDR3 holds 13 amino acids, cysteine through phenylalanine. Here the CDR3 DNA is all that survives: 39 bases in frame from base 1. On the study overall, not on this receptor specifically: At VDJ recombination sites, type 1 diabetes patients had fewer insertions and more deleted nucleotides, which implies abnormalities in thymic rearrangement. PCR may preferentially amplify shorter templates, but because patient and control samples were amplified and corrected together, any resulting skew would affect both groups equally. Type 1 diabetes patients showed a moderate but significant shortening of TCRB CDR3 length in all four CD4+ subsets. Naive, central memory and regulatory TCRB repertoires appeared more similar among patients than among healthy donors. Only small numbers of individuals were included in the HLA sub-analyses, which left unresolved whether HLA type had any influence on TCRB rearrangement. Because cDNA was sequenced instead of genomic DNA, activated cells with high expression could be over-represented, although the groups did not differ in activation or CD3 levels.

Each donor gave one peripheral blood draw, averaging approximately 110 mL, which was collected into heparinised tubes. Using a panel that included CD45RO, CCR7, CD25, CD127, CD95 and CD27, naive, central memory, regulatory and stem cell-like memory CD4+ T cells were sorted on a BD FACSAria II. Every sorted population had a purity above 95%. Right away, PBMCs were isolated by Lymphoprep density gradient centrifugation and were stained directly, with no culture step. So that batch effects would be minimized, each experiment stained and sorted samples in pairs, pairing one healthy donor with one patient.

The chain was built from TRBV27 and TRBJ1-2, with 7 bases in between that match TRBD1. The sample consisted of central memory CD4+ T cells from blood. The sequence derives from a man between 18 and 29 years old with type 1 diabetes. The CDR3 has the sequence CASSLKGAYGYTF. In nucleotide form, the sequence is TGTGCCAGCAGTTTAAAGGGGGCTTATGGCTACACCTTC.